Listed below are T cell receptor beta chains from one sample, sequenced in a study of cytomegalovirus exposure and HLA in healthy donors. Data came from immunoSEQ multiplex PCR; TCRdb stores just in-frame clones and leaves some out. Of a few hundred thousand clones in the sample, approximately 83% were seen once. The sequencing input was PBMCs. The origin of the receptors is a woman aged 25 to 39 in good health and CMV-seropositive. Both conserved end residues are part of each CDR3. The D gene is left open where the match is weak. Size is omitted from some rows. Given values are once, few, many or a class for expanded clones.

cdr3_length	d_call	clone_size	v_call	j_call	cdr3_nt	cdr3_aa
14	TRBD1	.	TRBV29-1	TRBJ2-3	TGCAGCGTTCGGACAGGTGGGGACACAGATACGCAGTATTTT	CSVRTGGDTDTQYF
13	.	.	TRBV10-1	TRBJ2-1	TGCGCCAGCAGTGCAAAAGAATACAATGAGCAGTTCTTC	CASSAKEYNEQFF
15	.	once	TRBV6-1	TRBJ2-2	TGTGCCAGCAGTGATGTGGCAACTTACACCGGGGAGCTGTTTTTT	CASSDVATYTGELFF
15	.	few	TRBV19	TRBJ1-2	TGTGCCAGTAGTATAGAGGTGGGACAACTCTATGGCTACACCTTC	CASSIEVGQLYGYTF
12	.	.	TRBV27	TRBJ2-3	TGTGCCAGCCGGAAAACCACAGATACGCAGTATTTT	CASRKTTDTQYF
14	.	.	TRBV9	TRBJ1-1	TGTGCCAGCAGCGTAGGGGTCCAGGGGACTGAAGCTTTCTTT	CASSVGVQGTEAFF
13	.	.	TRBV5-1	TRBJ1-1	TGCGCCAGTCGGCTTACAGGGATCCCTGAAGCTTTCTTT	CASRLTGIPEAFF
11	.	.	TRBV28	TRBJ2-7	TGTGCCAGCAGTATAAACTACGAGCAGTACTTC	CASSINYEQYF
16	TRBD1	.	TRBV11-3	TRBJ2-1	TGTGCCAGCAGGGCCGGGACAGGGTGGTCTTACAATGAGCAGTTCTTC	CASRAGTGWSYNEQFF
16	.	.	TRBV30	TRBJ1-1	TGTGCCTGGAGTGTACAAGGGAAGGGCATGGACACTGAAGCTTTCTTT	CAWSVQGKGMDTEAFF
15	.	.	TRBV19	TRBJ1-1	TGTGCCAGTAGGAGTGGAGGGCGAATGAACACTGAAGCTTTCTTT	CASRSGGRMNTEAFF
16	.	.	TRBV9	TRBJ2-3	TGTGCCAGCACCGAAGTTAGAGGGAGGAGCACAGATACGCAGTATTTT	CASTEVRGRSTDTQYF
14	.	.	TRBV15	TRBJ2-7	TGTGCCACCAGCAGAGATACGAATCGGGACGAGCAGTACTTC	CATSRDTNRDEQYF
13	.	.	TRBV29-1	TRBJ2-2	TGCAGCGTTGAAGATTTTCTGACCGGGGAGCTGTTTTTT	CSVEDFLTGELFF